This T cell receptor (beta chain) was identified during a study of T cell responses to AZD1222 COVID-19 vaccine. There are a few counts of this clone. V dropped 0 bases and J dropped 5 bases, with 10 bases sitting between them. There are 15 residues in the CDR3. Germline CDR1 is KGHSH and CDR2 is LQKENI. Assay: immunoSEQ multiplex PCR; the TCRdb copy retains only in-frame clones and omits some. Seen here are 170,000 or so clones, 90% observed once, and the top ten hold more than 1.3%. The source is an adult in good health. This rearrangement joins TRBV18 to TRBJ1-4; possibly TRBD1 for D (5 bases). The input for sequencing was peripheral blood, taken on day 0 of AZD1222 vaccination. The CDR3 loop reads CASSPPTGLNEKLFF. Written as DNA, the CDR3 is TGTGCCAGCTCACCACCAACAGGCCTGAATGAAAAACTGTTTTTT.